Listed below are T cell receptor beta chains from one sample, sequenced in a study of blood T cell repertoires in COVID-19. Here immunoSEQ multiplex PCR was the method, and the copy in TCRdb shows in-frame clones only, minus some. The table has about 100,000 clones, 84% seen once. Sample: peripheral blood. The receptors were gathered from a man between 65 and 80 years old with active or convalescent COVID-19. Both conserved end residues are part of each CDR3. Each record gives: J gene, clone size, V gene, CDR3 protein. Rows give clone size only sometimes, using once, few, many, or a class for an expanded clone.

>TRBJ1-6|.|TRBV10-3
CAISEGPAGGNSPLHF
>TRBJ1-5|.|TRBV12-3/TRBV12-4
CATATGSNQPQHF
>TRBJ2-3|.|TRBV7-6
CASSLSGGGASDTQYF
>TRBJ2-7|.|TRBV12-3/TRBV12-4
CASSRQGASEQYF
>TRBJ2-7|.|TRBV7-9
CASSSTGNYEQYF
>TRBJ2-5|.|TRBV7-2
CASSPQGLAGGPGKTQYF
>TRBJ2-3|.|TRBV2
CASKEGGDTQYF
>TRBJ2-1|.|TRBV7-9
CASSLGGPGYNEQFF
>TRBJ1-2|few|TRBV21-1
CASISRDRGRYGYTF
>TRBJ1-1|few|TRBV2
CASSGQMNTEAFF
>TRBJ2-2|few|TRBV7-9
CASRWTTNGELFF
>TRBJ2-7|.|TRBV28
CASSLGGGGPYEQYF
>TRBJ2-3|.|TRBV7-2
CASSSSHGDTQYF
>TRBJ2-1|.|TRBV7-3
CASSLRMTRTAEQFF
>TRBJ1-2|.|TRBV6-6
CATSPQGPNYGYTF
>TRBJ2-3|.|TRBV20-1
CSAPGEDTQYF
>TRBJ1-6|.|TRBV9
CASSVTGMLFSPLHF
>TRBJ1-5|.|TRBV19
CASSIGLLGHKQPQHF
>TRBJ1-5|.|TRBV30
CACSGSEFNQPQHF
>TRBJ2-7|.|TRBV18
CASSANPSRGGYEQYF
>TRBJ1-2|few|TRBV6-5
CASSYSEGSHYGYTF
>TRBJ1-2|.|TRBV29-1
CSVDNRADGYTF
>TRBJ1-5|.|TRBV28
CASSPPDRGHRDDQPQHF
>TRBJ2-1|.|TRBV3-1/TRBV3-2
CASSPPQQVYNEQFF
>TRBJ2-1|.|TRBV30
CAWSVGQVIYNEQFF
>TRBJ1-1|.|TRBV28
CASSLRQPQDTEAFF
>TRBJ1-3|.|TRBV6-1
CASSATGDPSSGNTIYF
>TRBJ1-6|.|TRBV19
CASSIRNRGSYNSPLHF
>TRBJ1-4|.|TRBV6-5
CASSYGGATNEKLFF
>TRBJ2-7|.|TRBV7-2
CASSSRARGYEQYF
>TRBJ2-3|once|TRBV19
CASSFLAGVPTDTQYF
>TRBJ2-2|.|TRBV19
CASSIRGRSTGELFF
>TRBJ2-3|.|TRBV5-6
CASSLFPRGTDTQYF
>TRBJ1-2|.|TRBV5-4
CASSLYEGGGYTF
>TRBJ1-1|.|TRBV5-1
CASSFGGDRDTEAFF
>TRBJ2-7|.|TRBV7-6
CASSPGNNAYEQYF
>TRBJ1-2|.|TRBV28
CASSLNRAGYTF
>TRBJ1-1|.|TRBV13
CASSNAGGRTEAFF
>TRBJ1-2|few|TRBV15
CATSYPGTGGEINGYTF
>TRBJ2-4|.|TRBV5-1
CASTQGPRGKNIQYF
>TRBJ1-4|.|TRBV28
CASSLLRAGGKSNEKLFF
>TRBJ1-1|.|TRBV7-9
CASSLDMNTEAFF
>TRBJ1-2|.|TRBV5-6
CASSLHRGNYGYTF
>TRBJ1-1|.|TRBV18
CASSPGTTGDTEAFF
>TRBJ2-7|.|TRBV9
CASSVVTETSHSYEQYF
>TRBJ1-5|.|TRBV30
CAWSVRAGISNQPQHF
>TRBJ2-3|.|TRBV24-1
CATSEGTGGITDTQYF
>TRBJ2-2|.|TRBV29-1
CSVGVARGGWNTGELFF
>TRBJ1-2|.|TRBV6-5
CASSYSRQGANGYTF
>TRBJ2-7|once|TRBV7-9
CASSLETAFYEQYF
>TRBJ1-1|.|TRBV11-3
CASSLGRGPNTEAFF